Reported below is one T cell receptor (beta chain). What antigen it recognizes has not been identified. No base quality information exists; no much larger clone differs at one position. The data stem from a study of early T cells in non-severe SARS-CoV-2 infection (dated by TCRdb to about 2021). Regarding the research as a whole: TCR sequencing used bulk RNA from unsorted whole blood, so alpha and beta chains could not be paired. Points the paper makes about the study in general: Matching against VDJdb was skewed toward anti-spike CD8 responses, likely underestimated virus-specific expansions, and missed private and CD4 specificities.

Library prep was done by 5' RACE. Sequencing used a NextSeq 500. The TCR library protocol attached unique molecular identifiers to individual cDNA molecules to correct for sequencing error and PCR bias. TCR alpha and beta chains were both sequenced, and the abundances of alpha and beta sequences in each sample were closely correlated with each other. The authors' analysis ran thus. Decombinator V4 was used to annotate TCR sequences for V gene, J gene and CDR3. Expanded TCRs were defined as changing significantly between any two time points under a Poisson model with p below 0.0001. TCR abundances were normalised to the total number of TCRs sequenced per sample and were expressed as counts per million. TRAV1-2 paired with TRAJ12, TRAJ20 or TRAJ33 defined MAIT TCRs, while TRAV10 paired with TRAJ18 defined iNKT TCRs. A search of VDJdb, accessed on 1 November 2021, was run for TCRs annotated to CMV, EBV and SARS-CoV-2, with TCRs annotated for multiple antigens excluded. In TCRdb, the public reads were trimmed at Q25 with fastp and aligned with MiXCR, with productive beta chains retained. A single entry per CDR3 protein holds the most common genes and DNA from its merged rows. These V and J calls originate from TCRdb's pipeline instead of the authors' own analysis. For this sample there are roughly 61,000 distinct CDR3 sequences; over 7.5% appear just once. The ten largest account for more than 6.5% of the sample.

Trimming removed 2 bases from V and 6 bases from J, leaving 7 bases between the germline ends. The CDR3, cysteine through phenylalanine, is 13 amino acids long. Solely the CDR3 DNA is kept, with 39 bases framed from the first base. The germline V gene yields SGHTA for CDR1 and FQGTGA for CDR2. This was a case-control study nested in a cohort of healthcare workers in London, UK, who had nasopharyngeal swab PCR tests and blood samples taken every week. Between 23 and 31 March 2020, the week of the UK lockdown, healthcare workers were enrolled and then followed up weekly for as long as 16 weeks. The sample comprised whole blood. The sequence was collected from an adult who was a healthcare worker with PCR-confirmed SARS-CoV-2 infection or an uninfected control (not recorded which). The chain is assembled from TRBV7-3 and TRBJ2-2, with the D segment identity uncertain. DNA sequence: TGTGCCAGCAGCTTATCCATCGCCGGGGAGCTGTTTTTT. The resulting protein is CASSLSIAGELFF.